These 20 T cell receptor beta chains share one sample of origin, sequenced in a study of vaccination effects on CD4 cells after COVID-19. Under the ViraFEST assay, PBMC were stimulated with viral peptide pools so that antigen-specific CD4+ T cells expanded. Sequencing was performed afterwards. Isolating CD4+ T cells followed approximately 11 days of culture. These receptors have no known antigen. Clones were read by immunoSEQ multiplex PCR, and TCRdb kept only the in-frame ones, dropping some. Of about 60,000 clones listed, more than 80% were seen once; the top ten hold over 2%. Sample: CD4+ T cells from PBMCs cultured with HCoV-229E spike peptides, taken before COVID-19 vaccination. These receptors all come from a human donor who received a COVID-19 vaccine.

V is TRBV7-2 and J is TRBJ1-5; tentative D call: TRBD1 (5 bases). The CDR3 is 14 amino acids. Germline assignment: CDR1 SGHTA and CDR2 FQGNSA. Trimming shortened V by 5 bases and J by 2 bases, and 10 bases separated the two germline ends. CDR3 coding DNA: TGTGCCAGCAGCCCCATGGGGGGCAATCAGCCCCAGCATTTT. Translating gives CASSPMGGNQPQHF.

V is TRBV4-1 and J is TRBJ2-3, with D unresolved. This CDR3 is 13 amino acids long. CDR1 is MGHRA, CDR2 YSYEKL, per germline. Deletions cut 3 bases from V and 3 bases from J, with 7 bases between. CDR3: CASSQGNTDTQYF. CDR3 sequence (DNA): TGCGCCAGCAGCCAGGGGAATACAGATACGCAGTATTTT.

This chain joins TRBV9 and TRBJ2-7; a weak D match, TRBD1 (6 bases). V was pared by 4 bases and J by 3 bases, with 17 bases between. Germline CDR1 reads SGDLS; CDR2 reads YYNGEE. The CDR3 has 15 residues. The CDR3 spells CASSFRPGQLYEQYV. DNA for the CDR3: TGTGCCAGCAGCTTCCGGCCGGGACAACTCTACGAGCAGTACGTC.

A few counts support this clone. The rearrangement joins TRBV12-5 to TRBJ1-6; D call uncertain. CDR1 and CDR2 from the germline V gene are LGHNT and FRNRAP. The germline V and J ends were trimmed by 3 bases and 9 bases, with 6 bases remaining between them. The CDR3 runs 12 residues. The CDR3 DNA reads as TGTGCTAGTGGTTTCAGTAGTTCACCCCTCCACTTT. Encoded protein: CASGFSSSPLHF.

This chain uses TRBV18 with TRBJ1-4; D perhaps matches TRBD1 (5 bases). Germline CDR1 reads KGHSH; CDR2 reads LQKENI. The V and J ends lost 5 bases and 0 bases respectively, with 7 bases between them. The CDR3 is 14 residues long. The CDR3 DNA is TGTGCCAGCTCATGGGACGCAACTAATGAAAAACTGTTTTTT. This codes for CASSWDATNEKLFF.

The genes are TRBV7-3 and TRBJ2-3; tentatively, D is TRBD2 (5 bases). Germline V gives CDR1 SGHTA, CDR2 FQGTGA. V was pared by 5 bases and J by 8 bases, with 14 bases between. The length of the CDR3 is 13 residues. CDR3 bases: TGTGCCAGCAGCCCTAGGGTGGAGGTTACGCAGTATTTT. This translates into CASSPRVEVTQYF.

The chain carries TRBV29-1 and TRBJ2-5; TRBD2 matches 14 bases. Germline loops: CDR1 SQVTM, CDR2 ANQGSEA. The CDR3 loop spans 13 amino acids. The trim removed 7 bases at V and 10 bases at J, leaving 8 bases unmatched. CDR3: CSAETSGGADQYF. DNA for the CDR3: TGCAGCGCCGAGACTAGCGGGGGGGCGGACCAGTACTTC.

This chain joins TRBV10-1 and TRBJ2-3; possibly TRBD1 or TRBD2 for D (5 bases each). The CDR3 extends over 12 amino acids. Germline CDR1 reads WNHNN; CDR2 reads SYGVQD (reference sequence). V was cut by 2 bases and J by 8 bases, with 8 bases left in between. The CDR3 bases are TGCGCCAGCAGTGAGGGGGGTGGTACGCAGTATTTT. Its translation: CASSEGGGTQYF.

This sequence joins TRBV7-2 and TRBJ2-7; the D gene is possibly TRBD1 (6 bases). The V gene lost 1 base and the J gene lost 3 bases, with 7 bases spanning the gap. CDR1 and CDR2 (germline): SGHTA, FQGNSA. The CDR3 runs 13 residues. The CDR3 region is CASSLGDNYEQYV. The CDR3 bases are TGTGCCAGCAGCTTAGGGGACAACTACGAGCAGTACGTC.

The chain carries TRBV5-1 and TRBJ1-2, with D possibly TRBD1 on 6 matching bases. Germline loops: CDR1 SGHRS, CDR2 YFSETQ. This CDR3 is 13 amino acids long. V was clipped by 4 bases and J by 2 bases, with 9 bases between them. CDR3: CASSPTGNYGYTF. The CDR3 coding sequence is TGCGCCAGCAGCCCAACAGGGAACTATGGCTACACCTTC.

This clone was recorded a few times. This sequence joins TRBV30 and TRBJ1-3, with 7 bases aligning to TRBD1. This CDR3 region has 15 residues. The V segment lost 4 bases and the J segment 0 bases; nucleotides outside the gene matches: 6. Looked up from germline, CDR1 is GTSNPN and CDR2 is SVGIG (reference sequence). Here the CDR3 DNA reads TGTGCCTGGATGACAGGGAGTAGCTCTGGAAACACCATATATTTT. It is translated as CAWMTGSSSGNTIYF.

The chain links TRBV6-6 to TRBJ1-2; no firm D call. V lost 6 bases and J lost 6, with 8 bases in between. This CDR3 is built from 11 residues. In germline, CDR1 is MNHNY, CDR2 SVGAGI (reference sequence). The CDR3 region is CASRGRDGYTF. DNA of the CDR3: TGTGCCAGCAGGGGAAGGGATGGCTACACCTTC.

This clone has just a few counts. This chain joins TRBV5-1 and TRBJ1-3, with unresolved D. Per germline, CDR1 SGHRS and CDR2 YFSETQ. This CDR3 has 17 amino acids. The V end was cut by 2 bases, the J end by 0 bases, with 15 bases between. This CDR3 is CASSFAGSGLSGNTIYF. Here the CDR3 DNA reads TGCGCCAGCAGCTTTGCCGGGTCAGGTCTCTCTGGAAACACCATATATTTT.

The J gene is TRBJ2-3, the V gene TRBV3-1 (or the pseudogene TRBV3-2); the D gene could be TRBD1 or TRBD2 (5 bases each). The CDR3 runs 14 residues. Germline values: CDR1 LGHDT, CDR2 YNNKEL (reference sequence). V was shortened by 8 bases and J by 8 bases, with 20 bases between the two germline ends. The CDR3 spells CASELGTQSSTQYF. CDR3 bases: TGTGCCAGCGAATTGGGGACGCAAAGCTCTACGCAGTATTTT.

V is TRBV18 and J is TRBJ2-7; 9 nucleotides line up with TRBD1. Germline CDR1 and CDR2: KGHSH and LQKENI. This CDR3 spans 16 amino acids. Trimming removed 3 bases from V and 5 bases from J; junction bases left unmatched: 11. CDR3 DNA sequence: TGTGCCAGCTCACCCCAGGGACAGGGAATGATCGACGAGCAGTACGTC. It codes for CASSPQGQGMIDEQYV.

There are a few counts of this clone. The chain joins TRBV27 to TRBJ1-6, with a weak D call TRBD1 (5 bases). The CDR3 is 17 residues long. Germline V gene lookup returns CDR1 MNHEY and CDR2 SMNVEV (reference sequence). V lost 3 bases to trimming and J lost 5 bases, with 17 bases between them. In DNA form, the CDR3 reads TGTGCCAGCAGTTTGAGCGGGGCTGGAGTGAATAATTCACCCCTCCACTTT. Translating gives CASSLSGAGVNNSPLHF.

The chain joins TRBV6-2 or TRBV6-3 to TRBJ2-2, with D maybe TRBD1 (6 bases). The V end was cut by 6 bases, the J end by 0 bases, with 23 bases between. The germline gives CDR1 MNHEY, CDR2 SVGEGT. This CDR3 has 19 amino acids. CDR3 sequence (DNA): TGTGCCAGCAGCTCCCCCCCAGGAAGACAGGACTCGAACACCGGGGAGCTGTTTTTT. It is translated as CASSSPPGRQDSNTGELFF.

The rearrangement uses TRBV28 and TRBJ2-7; unclear D gene. The CDR3 is 14 residues long. Germline V CDR1 and CDR2: MDHEN, SYDVKM. Trimming left V 4 bases short and J 3 bases short, with 13 bases between. The CDR3 protein is CASSSGPRDYEQYV. DNA of the CDR3: TGTGCCAGCAGTTCCGGGCCACGAGACTACGAGCAGTACGTC.

V gene TRBV18 combines with J gene TRBJ2-3; no clear D gene. This CDR3 region has 18 residues. Germline CDR1 KGHSH, CDR2 LQKENI. V dropped 2 bases and J dropped 0 bases, with 18 bases sitting between them. The CDR3 DNA reads as TGTGCCAGCTCACCAGAGAGGATGTTTACGCTAAGCACAGATACGCAGTATTTT. This gives the protein CASSPERMFTLSTDTQYF.

The V and J genes are TRBV7-2 and TRBJ2-5; no reliable D call. CDR3 length equals 11 residues. Germline CDR1 reads SGHTA; CDR2 reads FQGNSA. Trimming took 5 bases from V and 2 from J, leaving 3 bases between them. The CDR3 nucleotides read TGTGCCAGCAGCAGACAAGAGACCCAGTACTTC. It encodes CASSRQETQYF.